This section outlines one T cell receptor (beta chain) sequence together with its context. Per the authors' pipeline: Estimates of nucleated cell counts were drawn from the amplification of reference gene primers. Profiling relied on immunoSEQ multiplex PCR, and the TCRdb table lists in-frame clones only, not all of them. The V and J calls and clone size are taken from that table; D and trimming were inferred from the DNA. The sample consists of about 400,000 clones, roughly 89% of them appearing once. The source of the sample is a study of blood T cell repertoires in COVID-19. Study-level background: COVID-19 samples from acute and convalescent phases originated in the United States, Italy and Spain. Sample material is recorded as cDNA or gDNA derived from T cells, B-cell-depleted T cells, or PBMCs.

The germline gives CDR1 SNHLY, CDR2 FYNNEI. With 3 bases clipped from V and 9 bases from J, the junction kept 11 bases outside the gene matches. This CDR3 has 15 residues. Cohort 3 recovered donors had two negative PCRs, clearance, or symptom resolution. Sequenced sample: PBMCs or T cells enriched from blood (not recorded which). The chain carries TRBV2 and TRBJ2-7, with 10 bases identical to TRBD2. The receptor comes from a woman between 25 and 40 years old who had recovered from COVID-19. The CDR3 here is CASSDFSSGRNAQYF. The CDR3, as DNA: TGTGCCAGCAGTGATTTTTCTAGCGGGAGAAACGCGCAGTACTTC.